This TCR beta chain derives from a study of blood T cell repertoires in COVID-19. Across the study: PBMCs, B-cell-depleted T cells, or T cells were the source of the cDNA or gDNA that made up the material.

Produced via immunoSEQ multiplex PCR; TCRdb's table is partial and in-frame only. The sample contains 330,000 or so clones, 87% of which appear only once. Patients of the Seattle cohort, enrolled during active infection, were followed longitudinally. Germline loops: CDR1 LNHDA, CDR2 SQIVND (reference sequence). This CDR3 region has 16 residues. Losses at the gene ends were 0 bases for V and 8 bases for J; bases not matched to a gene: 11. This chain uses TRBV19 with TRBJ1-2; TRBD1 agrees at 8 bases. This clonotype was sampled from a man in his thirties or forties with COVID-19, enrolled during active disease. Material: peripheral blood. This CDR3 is CASSIEGRGQDIGYTF. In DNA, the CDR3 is TGTGCCAGTAGTATAGAAGGCAGGGGGCAAGATATCGGCTACACCTTC.